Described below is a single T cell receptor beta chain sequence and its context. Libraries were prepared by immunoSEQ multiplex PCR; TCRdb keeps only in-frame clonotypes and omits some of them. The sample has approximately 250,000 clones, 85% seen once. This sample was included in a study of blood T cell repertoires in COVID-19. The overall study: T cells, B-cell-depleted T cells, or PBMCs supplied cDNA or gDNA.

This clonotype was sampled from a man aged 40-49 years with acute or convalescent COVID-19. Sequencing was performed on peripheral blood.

The CDR3 loop is CASSYRDRGIETQYF. CDR3 DNA: TGTGCCAGCAGTTACAGGGACAGGGGGATTGAGACCCAGTACTTC. J is TRBJ2-5 and V is TRBV3-1 (or the pseudogene TRBV3-2); the match to TRBD1 covers 11 bases. The length of the CDR3 is 15 residues. V lost 6 bases to trimming and J lost 5 bases; unmatched junction nucleotides: 8. From germline, CDR1 is LGHDT and CDR2 YNNKEL (reference sequence).